This T cell receptor (beta chain) emerged from a study of blood T cell repertoires in COVID-19. The overall study: Donors in the United States, Italy and Spain gave samples during acute or convalescent COVID-19. Sources were T cells, B-cell-depleted T cells, or PBMCs; the material itself was cDNA or gDNA.

The participants were between about 18 and 90 years old and came from 24 US areas. Before being deemed recovered, Cohort 3 donors had two negative PCRs, clearance, or symptom resolution. Data came from immunoSEQ multiplex PCR; TCRdb stores just in-frame clones and leaves some out. The data hold around 250,000 clones, with around 81% observed a single time. The CDR3 loop spans 14 amino acids. Germline CDR1 reads MNHEY; CDR2 reads SVGAGI. V lost 0 bases and J lost 9; bases outside the gene matches: 4. This chain links TRBV6-5 with TRBJ2-1, with 8 bases aligning to TRBD2. Sequencing input: PBMCs or T cells enriched from blood (not recorded which). The sequence was obtained from a man aged 50 to 60 who had recovered from COVID-19. The CDR3 region is CASSYSGGGSEQFF. DNA of the CDR3: TGTGCCAGCAGTTACTCGGGCGGGGGGAGTGAGCAGTTCTTC.